This entry lists 14 T cell receptor beta chains sequenced from one sample in a study of blood T cells in healthy people across ages. Using a J-beta primer mix together with a sample-barcoded 5' primer, a second PCR was run for roughly 7 to 11 cycles. In TCRdb, the 5' RACE reads were re-called with MiXCR into one record per CDR3 protein. The sample yields 650,000 to 1,000,000 distinct CDR3 sequences, about 37% seen once. The sample taken for sequencing was blood. These receptors were taken from a man aged 18 to 29 in good health.

V is TRBV20-1 and J is TRBJ1-4; possible D gene TRBD1, 6 bases. Per germline, CDR1 DFQATT and CDR2 SNEGSKA (reference sequence). The ends were cut back, 6 bases at V and 3 bases at J, with 11 bases in the middle. This CDR3 is built from 13 residues. CDR3 sequence: CSATRTANEKLFF. The CDR3 DNA reads TGCAGTGCAACCCGGACAGCTAATGAAAAACTGTTTTTT.

Turning to this clonotype: A much larger clone sits a single nucleotide away, making a read error possible. The J gene is TRBJ2-5, the V gene TRBV4-3; D is undetermined. The end of the DNA is better explained by TRBJ2-7, so the J call may be wrong. The CDR3 extends over 14 amino acids. Germline assignment: CDR1 LGHNA and CDR2 YSLEER. The chain's CDR3 is CASSQDVYIYEQYF. Written as DNA, the CDR3 is TGCGCCAGCAGCCAAGATGTTTACATTTACGAGCAGTACTTC.

This clonotype was recorded a few times. The rearrangement links TRBV20-1 to TRBJ2-3; TRBD1 agrees at 9 bases. CDR3 length: 18 residues. Germline lookup yields CDR1 DFQATT and CDR2 SNEGSKA (reference sequence). V shed 5 bases, J shed 4 bases, and the junction held 19 bases outside the gene matches. CDR3 residues: CSAHPGQGTLIQADTQYF. DNA for the CDR3: TGCAGTGCTCACCCGGGACAGGGCACTCTTATCCAGGCAGATACGCAGTATTTT.

A few counts support this clonotype. The chain carries TRBV7-8 and TRBJ2-5; D perhaps matches TRBD1 (6 bases). CDR3 length: 17 amino acids. V was trimmed by 1 base and J by 0 bases, leaving 15 bases between them. Germline CDR1 is SGHVS and CDR2 is FQNEAQ. CDR3 nucleotide sequence: TGTGCCAGCAGCTTAGTCCGGCTTACAGGGAACCAAGAGACCCAGTACTTC. This translates into CASSLVRLTGNQETQYF.

A few counts support this clonotype. This CDR3 is CSAPLAKNIQYF. CDR3 DNA sequence: TGCAGTGCTCCTTTAGCCAAAAACATTCAGTACTTC. The V call is TRBV20-1, the J call TRBJ2-4; D call uncertain. The germline V gene has CDR1 DFQATT and CDR2 SNEGSKA (reference sequence). The CDR3 has 12 amino acids. Trimming cost V 5 bases and J 0 bases, with 5 bases left between them.

V usage is TRBV7-9 and J usage is TRBJ1-1; no reliable D call. Trimming removed 5 bases at V and 10 bases at J, with 17 bases between. The CDR3 has 13 residues. Germline V lookup: CDR1 SEHNR, CDR2 FQNEAQ (reference sequence). DNA of the CDR3: TGTGCCAGCAGCCTCGGACTATCTTTTCGAGCTTTCTTT. This sequence encodes CASSLGLSFRAFF.

This rearrangement joins TRBV7-9 to TRBJ2-1; 7 bases agree with TRBD1. Trimming at V came to 6 bases and at J to 13 bases, leaving 18 bases not matched to a gene. The germline V gene encodes CDR1 SEHNR and CDR2 FQNEAQ (reference sequence). The CDR3 contains 15 residues. This chain's CDR3 is CASSLPGQTTRGQFF. CDR3 nucleotides: TGTGCCAGCAGTTTACCGGGACAGACCACAAGGGGACAGTTCTTC.

The chain employs TRBV7-3 and TRBJ2-1, with D perhaps matching TRBD2 (5 bases). The CDR3 is 12 amino acids. Germline V gives CDR1 SGHTA, CDR2 FQGTGA. V was shortened by 5 bases and J by 10 bases, with 12 bases between the two germline ends. CDR3 DNA: TGTGCCAGCAGCAGTGCTAGCAGCGAGCAGTTCTTC. As protein: CASSSASSEQFF.

This chain connects TRBV5-5 to TRBJ2-2, with D possibly being TRBD2 (6 bases). This CDR3 spans 15 amino acids. Germline CDR1 is SGHKS and CDR2 is YYEKEE (reference sequence). V lost 4 bases and J lost 5, with 15 bases in between. CDR3 sequence (DNA): TGTGCCAGCAGCGTCCGGGACTTTGGAACCGGGGAGCTGTTTTTT. It codes for CASSVRDFGTGELFF.

This clonotype was counted between two and nine times. V gene TRBV19 combines with J gene TRBJ1-6; D is possibly TRBD1 (6 bases). V lost 3 bases and J lost 9, with 30 bases in between. Germline CDR1 LNHDA, CDR2 SQIVND (reference sequence). This CDR3 is 20 amino acids long. As DNA, the CDR3 is TGTGCCAGTAGTATTTGGCAGGGGATGGGGGAAGCTTTTAGGACTTCACCCCTCCACTTT. This codes for CASSIWQGMGEAFRTSPLHF.

For this clonotype: Its ends do not fully match the called genes, so a read error is possible. The chain joins TRBV7-2 to TRBJ2-1; 9 nucleotides align to TRBD2. From germline, CDR1 is SGHTA and CDR2 FQGNSA. This CDR3 has 18 residues. The CDR3 DNA reads TGTGCCGGCAGCCACCAGTCTAGCGGGGTCGGCCCCTACAATGAGCAGTTCTTC. This sequence encodes CAGSHQSSGVGPYNEQFF.

The rearrangement uses TRBV24-1 and TRBJ2-2, with no clear D. Trimming shortened V by 7 bases and J by 4 bases, and 9 bases separated the two germline ends. The CDR3 consists of 13 residues. The V gene's germline CDR1 is KGHDR and CDR2 SFDVKD. CDR3 region: CATSDVGTGELFF. As DNA, the CDR3 is TGTGCCACCAGCGACGTGGGCACCGGGGAGCTGTTTTTT.

This clonotype occurred a few times. The chain is built from TRBV25-1 and TRBJ1-2; D might be TRBD1 (5 bases). V was cut by 3 bases and J by 7 bases, with 18 bases left in between. The CDR3 contains 15 residues. Per germline, CDR1 MGHDK and CDR2 SYGVNS. The CDR3 is CASSDLDSLGTGYTF. The CDR3 nucleotides read TGTGCCAGCAGTGACCTCGACTCCCTGGGGACTGGCTACACCTTC.

CDR3 protein: CSARETSPGTQYF. CDR3 in DNA: TGCAGTGCTAGAGAAACTAGCCCGGGGACCCAGTACTTC. The chain links TRBV20-1 to TRBJ2-7, with D possibly TRBD2 on 6 matching bases. The J call may be mistaken, given a closer DNA end match to TRBJ2-5. The germline V gene has CDR1 DFQATT and CDR2 SNEGSKA (reference sequence). The CDR3 has 13 amino acids.